The T cell receptor (beta chain) described here comes from a study of blood T cells in healthy people across ages. General study findings and limits: When set beside aged donors, long-lived donors presented more naive CD4+ cells and higher diversity. Calculation of diversity from one million T cells yielded estimates considered to be underestimates.

This clonotype showed up just a few times. Its specificity is unknown. The junction departs from the called germline gene at one end, perhaps through a read error. This CDR3 is built from 15 residues. The use of a sample-barcoded 5' primer and a J-beta primer mix characterized a second PCR of roughly 6 to 11 cycles. Each of the cDNA molecules was tagged by a template-switch adaptor with 12 random nucleotides. TCRdb ran MiXCR on the 5' RACE reads and lists one entry per CDR3 protein. This table has around 1,800,000 distinct CDR3 sequences, more than 35% appearing once. Material: blood. This TCR was recovered from a human donor in good health. The chain has TRBV12-3 or TRBV12-4 and TRBJ1-2, with a tentative D call TRBD1 (5 bases). The CDR3 reads CASSPFYDSSHGHTF. The DNA for the CDR3 is TGTGCCAGCAGCCCCTTCTATGACAGTTCGCATGGCCACACCTTC.